The 19 T cell receptor beta chains below come from one sample, sequenced in a study of molecular identifiers for immune sequencing clone quantification. TCRdb redid the calling of the PCR reads with MiXCR, one entry per CDR3 protein. The table has 68,000 or so distinct CDR3 sequences, roughly 17% seen once; the top ten hold around 1.6%. Sequencing used naive CD8+ T cells from blood, with Jurkat cell RNA spiked in. Subset described: FACS-sorted CD8+CD4-CCR7+CD45RA+ naive T cells. These receptors were collected from a human donor in good health. Some libraries in this study had Jurkat cell RNA spiked in.

This clonotype was seen at least ten times. The genes are TRBV20-1 and TRBJ2-3; D is tentatively TRBD1 or TRBD2 (5 bases each). V lost 1 base and J 2 bases, leaving 7 bases between the germline ends. The germline V gene encodes CDR1 DFQATT and CDR2 SNEGSKA (reference sequence). The CDR3 is 13 residues long. Written as DNA, the CDR3 is TGCAGTGCTAGAGGGGACCACACAGATACGCAGTATTTT. This sequence encodes CSARGDHTDTQYF.

The rearrangement links TRBV2 to TRBJ2-3; 9 bases are a match to TRBD2. Per the germline V gene, CDR1 is SNHLY and CDR2 is FYNNEI. CDR3 length equals 17 residues. J lost 3 bases, V lost 2 bases, and 9 bases had no gene match. CDR3 bases: TGTGCCAGCAGTGAAAATTTTCGGACTAGCGTTACAGATACGCAGTATTTT. This translates into CASSENFRTSVTDTQYF.

This clonotype was counted at least ten times. V gene TRBV27 combines with J gene TRBJ2-3, with 9 bases fitting TRBD2. Germline V lookup: CDR1 MNHEY, CDR2 SMNVEV (reference sequence). CDR3 length: 16 residues. V lost 2 bases to trimming and J lost 5 bases; unmatched junction nucleotides: 8. The CDR3 bases are TGTGCCAGCAGTTTAAGATGGGCTAGCGGGAAAGATACGCAGTATTTT. It yields the protein CASSLRWASGKDTQYF.

This clonotype was seen only a few times. This rearrangement joins TRBV12-3 or TRBV12-4 to TRBJ1-5; 7 bases are a match to TRBD1. V lost 10 bases, J lost 1 base, and 16 bases stayed unmatched. The CDR3 is 17 amino acids. CDR3: CAIASGGGRGSNQPQHF. The CDR3 DNA is TGTGCCATCGCCTCAGGGGGGGGAAGGGGAAGCAATCAGCCCCAGCATTTT.

This clonotype was recorded at least ten times. The chain employs TRBV24-1 and TRBJ1-1, with a tentative D call TRBD1 (5 bases). V was clipped by 9 bases and J by 7 bases, with 17 bases between them. The CDR3 length is 13 residues. The germline gives CDR1 KGHDR, CDR2 SFDVKD. CDR3 in DNA: TGTGCCACCCCCAATAGGGGTAGGATTGAAGCTTTCTTT. Its protein is CATPNRGRIEAFF.

This clonotype came up many times. The rearrangement links TRBV12-3 or TRBV12-4 to TRBJ2-1, with 7 bases fitting TRBD2. Germline trimming cut 5 bases from V and 4 bases from J; bases unmatched to any gene: 8. The CDR3 has 15 residues. CDR3 protein: CASSQIAGPYNEQFF. The CDR3 DNA reads TGTGCCAGCAGTCAAATAGCGGGTCCTTACAATGAGCAGTTCTTC.

This clonotype was counted ten times or more. The gene calls are TRBV4-1 and TRBJ1-2; D is unresolved. V was pared by 1 base and J by 2 bases, with 8 bases between. Germline V CDR1 and CDR2: MGHRA, YSYEKL. CDR3 length equals 14 residues. Here the CDR3 DNA reads TGCGCCAGCAGCCAAGTCGCGGGAAACTATGGCTACACCTTC. Protein: CASSQVAGNYGYTF.

In the case of this clonotype: A much larger clone differs from this one at a single base, so this may be a read error. V is TRBV9 and J is TRBJ2-1; D call uncertain. The CDR3 is 12 amino acids. Germline V gene lookup returns CDR1 SGDLS and CDR2 YYNGEE. The V and J ends lost 2 bases and 8 bases respectively, with 8 bases between them. CDR3 sequence reads: CASSVSPDEQFF. DNA of the CDR3: TGTGCCAGCAGCGTTAGCCCCGATGAGCAGTTCTTC.

With regard to this clonotype: This could be a read error, since a much larger clone is one nucleotide away. This sequence joins TRBV4-1 and TRBJ2-7; 8 nucleotides line up with TRBD1. CDR3 length: 15 amino acids. Germline V lookup: CDR1 MGHRA, CDR2 YSYEKL. The V and J ends lost 2 bases and 6 bases, in that order; junction bases with no gene match: 9. DNA for the CDR3: TGCGCCAGCAGCCAAATAACAGGGGGACTCTGCGAGCAGTACTTC. Protein product: CASSQITGGLCEQYF.

There are a few counts of this clonotype. Since a much larger clone is just one base distant, this may be a read error. The V gene is TRBV11-2, the J gene TRBJ2-4, with no clear D. The germline V gene has CDR1 SGHAT and CDR2 FQNNGV. The CDR3 has 14 residues. The V end lost 7 bases, the J end lost 4 bases, and 14 bases lay between the germline ends. CDR3 protein: CASNEWAEKNIQYF. The CDR3 nucleotides read TGTGCCAGCAATGAGTGGGCGGAAAAAAACATTCAGTACTTC.

This clonotype has ten or more counts. V is TRBV20-1 and J is TRBJ2-3; 11 bases line up with TRBD2. This CDR3 has 15 amino acids. The V gene's germline CDR1 is DFQATT and CDR2 SNEGSKA (reference sequence). J was trimmed by 4 bases and V by 6 bases; bases with no gene match: 9. The CDR3 nucleotides are TGCAGTGCAGAGACTAGCGGGACGTTGTCAGATACGCAGTATTTT. It codes for CSAETSGTLSDTQYF.

This clonotype was detected once. Possible read error: a much larger clone is one base away. The rearrangement joins TRBV5-6 to TRBJ2-1; weak D call: TRBD2 (5 bases). The length of the CDR3 is 14 residues. Per germline, CDR1 SGHDT and CDR2 YYEEEE. The CDR3, as DNA: TGTGCCAGCGGCTTGCATCCAGCGGCCAATGAGCAGTTCTTC. Its protein is CASGLHPAANEQFF.

Many counts were recorded for this clonotype. The gene calls are TRBV27 and TRBJ1-1, with D perhaps matching TRBD1 (5 bases). V lost 5 bases, J lost 2 bases, and 12 bases lay in between. Germline V gene data show CDR1 as MNHEY and CDR2 as SMNVEV (reference sequence). The CDR3 runs 14 residues. The CDR3 DNA reads TGTGCCAGCAGTCCTCGGGGGGTCAACACTGAAGCTTTCTTT. Protein: CASSPRGVNTEAFF.

This clonotype was counted many times. This sequence joins TRBV24-1 and TRBJ2-2; a weak D match, TRBD1 (5 bases). The CDR3 is 14 amino acids. Germline loops: CDR1 KGHDR, CDR2 SFDVKD. Between the trimmed V and J ends, which lost 4 bases and 3 bases, there was a span of 8 bases. CDR3 in amino acids: CATSELRDTGELFF. CDR3 sequence (DNA): TGTGCCACCAGTGAACTCAGGGACACCGGGGAGCTGTTTTTT.

Concerning this clonotype: This may stem from a read error, because a much larger clone lies one nucleotide away. The V call is TRBV9, the J call TRBJ2-4; 12 bases fit TRBD2. CDR3 length equals 16 residues. Germline values: CDR1 SGDLS, CDR2 YYNGEE. CDR3 bases: TGTGGCAGCAGCCTAGGACTAGCGGGACCTGGAAACATTCAGTACTTC. It yields the protein CGSSLGLAGPGNIQYF.

This clonotype was counted between two and nine times. This may be a read error, as it is one base from a much larger clone. V usage is TRBV7-9 and J usage is TRBJ2-3; 10 bases map to TRBD2. The CDR3 loop spans 15 amino acids. Germline V gives CDR1 SEHNR, CDR2 FQNEAQ (reference sequence). The CDR3 is CVSRAGGLSTDTQYF. The CDR3 region has the DNA TGTGTCAGCAGAGCGGGAGGGCTAAGTACAGATACGCAGTATTTT.

This clonotype has just a few counts. J is TRBJ2-1 and V is TRBV12-3 or TRBV12-4, with D perhaps matching TRBD2 (5 bases). Trimming cost V 3 bases and J 7 bases, with 16 bases left between them. This CDR3 is built from 15 residues. This chain's CDR3 is CASSLGSAVGNEQFF. The CDR3 nucleotides are TGTGCCAGCAGTTTGGGGAGTGCGGTTGGGAATGAGCAGTTCTTC.

Notes on this clonotype: A much larger clone sits a single nucleotide away, making a read error possible. The J gene is TRBJ1-2, the V gene TRBV20-1; 7 bases line up with TRBD1. V was pared by 2 bases and J by 5 bases, with 11 bases of the junction left unmatched. The CDR3 sequence is 15 residues long. Germline V gene sequence: CDR1 DFQATT, CDR2 SNEGSKA (reference sequence). The CDR3 reads CSARRYGQEIYGYTF. The CDR3 DNA follows: TGCAGTGCTAGACGGTATGGACAGGAGATATATGGCTACACCTTC.

This clonotype counts as medium-sized. The J gene is TRBJ2-3, the V gene TRBV28; TRBD2 matches 8 bases. Germline V gives CDR1 MDHEN, CDR2 SYDVKM. The trim removed 5 bases at V and 3 bases at J, leaving 13 bases unmatched. The CDR3 length is 17 residues. CDR3 sequence: CASSPRGAGDVTDTQYF. The CDR3 coding sequence is TGTGCCAGCAGTCCCCGCGGAGCGGGAGATGTAACAGATACGCAGTATTTT.